The clone carrying this T cell receptor (beta chain) occurred many times. The data derive from a study of human T cells and chemical hapten exposure. The V gene lost 2 bases and the J gene lost 4 bases, with 8 bases spanning the gap. This CDR3 region has 13 residues. Germline V gene sequence: CDR1 LNHNV, CDR2 YYDKDF (reference sequence). Library preparation tagged each individual cDNA molecule with a unique molecular identifier. Each CDR3 protein gets one entry after TCRdb re-called the RACE reads with MiXCR. The repertoire holds tens of thousands of distinct CDR3 sequences, with more than 8% as singletons. Time point specified: pre-sensitization, week 0. Treatment meaning: therapeutic diphenylcyclopropenone sensitization with weekly scalp DPC.

Sample: whole blood, taken in connection with sensitization to the hapten diphenylcyclopropenone (DPC). This chain joins TRBV15 and TRBJ2-5; D possibly corresponds to TRBD2 (5 bases). The TCR sequence derives from a man in his forties with alopecia areata. Some clones in this sample may be carry-over from other donors' samples. CDR3 in DNA: TGTGCCACCAGCAGATTTGGAGGAGAGACCCAGTACTTC. Amino acid sequence: CATSRFGGETQYF.